This TCR beta chain stems from a study of molecular identifiers for immune sequencing clone quantification. This clonotype was recorded at least ten times. V was pared by 4 bases and J by 6 bases, with 16 bases between. The CDR3 totals 14 residues. Per the germline V gene, CDR1 is MNHNY and CDR2 is SVGAGI (reference sequence). A single record per CDR3 protein comes from TCRdb applying MiXCR to the PCR reads. This table holds about 640,000 distinct CDR3 sequences, 15% to 20% found once. This chain connects TRBV6-6 to TRBJ2-7; TRBD2 might be the D (6 bases). The sample was naive CD8+ T cells from blood, with Jurkat cell RNA spiked in. Subset: FACS-sorted CD8+CD4-CCR7+CD45RA+ naive T cells. The sequence derives from a human donor in good health. Some libraries in this study had Jurkat cell RNA spiked in. The CDR3 sequence: CASSWSLEGGEQYF. CDR3 coding DNA: TGTGCCAGCAGTTGGTCTCTAGAGGGAGGCGAGCAGTACTTC.